A single sample gave rise to the 26 T cell receptor beta chains below, sequenced in a study of Ad26.COV2.S vaccination and SARS-CoV-2 variants. The table came from immunoSEQ multiplex PCR; TCRdb's copy has only in-frame clones and leaves some out. Of about 350,000 clones listed, 75% to 90% were seen once; the top ten hold 9.5% to 12%. Treatment specified: 19 received Ad26.COV2.S at low or high dose, single or two shots; 5 received placebo; per-sample allocation not given. Specimen acquisition occurred on day 63 following the initial vaccine or placebo injection. The input for sequencing was peripheral blood, taken in a trial of Ad26.COV2.S vaccine versus placebo. These receptors were obtained from a person aged 18 to 59 who received the Ad26.COV2.S COVID-19 vaccine or a placebo.

The gene calls are TRBV4-3 and TRBJ2-6, with D possibly being TRBD2 (5 bases). There are 17 residues in the CDR3. Germline V gene data show CDR1 as LGHNA and CDR2 as YSLEER. V was pared by 0 bases and J by 2 bases, with 11 bases between. CDR3 loop: CASSQDLASTGANVLTF. The CDR3 region has the DNA TGCGCCAGCAGCCAAGACCTAGCTTCTACTGGGGCCAACGTCCTGACTTTC.

The chain carries TRBV3-1 (or the pseudogene TRBV3-2) and TRBJ2-7, with D unresolved. Germline V gene sequence: CDR1 LGHDT, CDR2 YNNKEL (reference sequence). The germline V and J ends were trimmed by 4 bases and 0 bases, with 13 bases remaining between them. This CDR3 has 15 amino acids. CDR3 loop: CASSPNAASSYEQYF. In DNA form, the CDR3 reads TGTGCCAGCAGCCCGAACGCAGCCAGCTCCTACGAGCAGTACTTC.

This rearrangement joins TRBV7-6 to TRBJ1-6; 11 bases align to TRBD1. The germline gives CDR1 SGHVS, CDR2 FNYEAQ. This CDR3 is built from 14 residues. Trimming took 6 bases from V and 10 from J; bases not matched to a gene: 5. In DNA, the CDR3 is TGTGCCAGCAGTCGGGACAGGGGGGGATCACCCCTCCACTTT. This translates into CASSRDRGGSPLHF.

The chain combines TRBV7-9 with TRBJ1-5; D not resolved. CDR3 size: 14 residues. The germline gives CDR1 SEHNR, CDR2 FQNEAQ (reference sequence). Trimming cost V 4 bases and J 4 bases, with 11 bases left between them. The CDR3 DNA follows: TGTGCCAGCAGCTCGGACGGTGGAAATCAGCCCCAGCATTTT. Translation: CASSSDGGNQPQHF.

CDR3 DNA sequence: TGCGCCAGCGGGGGGCCCCGGGAGGCAGATACGCAGTATTTT. Translation gives CASGGPREADTQYF. J is TRBJ2-3 and V is TRBV10-1, with TRBD2 as a possible D gene (7 bases). The CDR3 length is 14 residues. V lost 8 bases and J 4 bases, leaving 16 bases between the germline ends. The germline V gene encodes CDR1 WNHNN and CDR2 SYGVQD (reference sequence).

The chain recombines TRBV18 with TRBJ1-1; the match to TRBD1 covers 8 bases. J lost 3 bases, V lost 7 bases, and 4 bases had no gene match. Per the germline V gene, CDR1 is KGHSH and CDR2 is LQKENI. The CDR3 has 13 amino acids. The CDR3 sequence is CASFQQGDTEAFF. CDR3 bases: TGTGCCAGCTTCCAACAGGGGGACACTGAAGCTTTCTTT.

The genes are TRBV9 and TRBJ2-3, with D perhaps TRBD1 or TRBD2 (5 bases each). Trimming left V 2 bases short and J 0 bases short, with 7 bases between. CDR1 SGDLS and CDR2 YYNGEE come from the germline V gene. The CDR3 runs to 14 residues. The chain's CDR3 is CASSVGVSTDTQYF. The CDR3 coding sequence is TGTGCCAGCAGCGTGGGGGTCAGCACAGATACGCAGTATTTT. The entire variable domain, with the rest obtained from reference TRBV9 and TRBJ2-3, is as follows: DSGVTQTPKHLITATGQRVTLRCSPRSGDLSVYWYQQSLDQGLQFLIQYYNGEERAKGNILERFSAQQFPDLHSELNLSSLELGDSALYFCASSVGVSTDTQYFGPGTRLTVL.

CDR3 in DNA: TGTGCCAGCAGCTTACTCCTAGGACACCCCACAGATACGCAGTATTTT. Translation gives CASSLLLGHPTDTQYF. The rearrangement joins TRBV7-8 to TRBJ2-3; TRBD1 might be the D (5 bases). V was shortened by 2 bases and J by 2 bases, with 14 bases between the two germline ends. The CDR3 length is 16 residues. The germline V gene has CDR1 SGHVS and CDR2 FQNEAQ.

CDR3: CASSPDSGLDYGYTF. The CDR3 nucleotides are TGTGCCAGCAGCCCCGACAGTGGTCTCGACTATGGCTACACCTTC. V usage is TRBV7-6 and J usage is TRBJ1-2, with D possibly TRBD1 on 5 matching bases. Germline CDR1 and CDR2: SGHVS and FNYEAQ. Trimming shortened V by 5 bases and J by 3 bases, and 16 bases separated the two germline ends. The CDR3 consists of 15 residues.

The chain combines TRBV3-1 (or the pseudogene TRBV3-2) with TRBJ2-1; D is perhaps TRBD2 (6 bases). The germline CDR1 and CDR2 sequences are LGHDT and YNNKEL (reference sequence). Trimming removed 1 base from V and 3 bases from J, with 16 bases in between. The CDR3 sequence is 17 residues long. CDR3 amino acids: CASSQVSAGSGYNEQFF. CDR3 nucleotide sequence: TGTGCCAGCAGCCAAGTCTCTGCGGGATCGGGCTACAATGAGCAGTTCTTC.

The chain recombines TRBV9 with TRBJ2-5; D remains ambiguous. V lost 6 bases, J lost 2 bases, and 17 bases lay in between. CDR3 length equals 15 residues. The V gene's germline CDR1 is SGDLS and CDR2 YYNGEE. CDR3 DNA: TGTGCCAGCACCTCCTCAGACCGTCGACAAGAGACCCAGTACTTC. Translated, it gives CASTSSDRRQETQYF.

This rearrangement joins TRBV18 to TRBJ1-1; D is unclear. The V gene's germline CDR1 is KGHSH and CDR2 LQKENI. This CDR3 comprises 14 residues. V lost 2 bases, J lost 1 base, and 8 bases lay in between. CDR3 protein: CASSPNPGNTEAFF. The CDR3 DNA reads TGTGCCAGCTCACCAAACCCTGGGAACACTGAAGCTTTCTTT.

This clone was recorded a few times. V is TRBV6-2 or TRBV6-3 and J is TRBJ1-6; no reliable D call. CDR3 size: 14 residues. The germline V gene has CDR1 MNHEY and CDR2 SVGEGT. Deletions cut 2 bases from V and 10 bases from J, with 12 bases between. CDR3 in DNA: TGTGCCAGCAGTTACATGGTCGAGGGCTCACCCCTCCACTTT. Translating gives CASSYMVEGSPLHF.

The J gene is TRBJ1-4, the V gene TRBV2; 7 bases fit TRBD1. The junction had 15 bases not matched to a gene; V was cut back by 6 bases and J by 8 bases. The CDR3 contains 16 residues. From germline, CDR1 is SNHLY and CDR2 FYNNEI. CDR3 nucleotide sequence: TGTGCCAGCAGAGCAACCTCGACAGGGCTAGGGGAAAAACTGTTTTTT. Protein product: CASRATSTGLGEKLFF. Based on the CDR3 plus reference TRBV2 and TRBJ1-4, the full variable domain is EPEVTQTPSHQVTQMGQEVILRCVPISNHLYFYWYRQILGQKVEFLVSFYNNEISEKSEIFDDQFSVERPDGSNFTLKIRSTKLEDSAMYFCASRATSTGLGEKLFFGSGTQLSVL.

This sequence joins TRBV24-1 and TRBJ2-1, with 9 nucleotides matching TRBD2. With V trimmed by 3 bases and J by 9 bases, 11 bases remained unmatched. This CDR3 spans 16 amino acids. CDR1 is KGHDR and CDR2 is SFDVKD in the germline V gene. DNA for the CDR3: TGTGCCACCAGTGATCCGACTAGCGGAACGGATAGTGAGCAGTTCTTC. It codes for CATSDPTSGTDSEQFF.

This chain links TRBV6-2 or TRBV6-3 with TRBJ1-5; D unresolved. Trimming took off 7 bases at V and 0 bases at J, with 13 bases between the two ends. CDR1 and CDR2 from the germline V gene are MNHEY and SVGEGT. The CDR3 loop spans 15 amino acids. CDR3 protein: CASNPGIHSNQPQHF. CDR3 coding DNA: TGTGCCAGCAACCCCGGGATACATAGCAATCAGCCCCAGCATTTT.

This clone showed up just once. The chain combines TRBV2 with TRBJ1-1; a weak D match, TRBD1 (5 bases). The CDR3 has 14 residues. Germline CDR1 reads SNHLY; CDR2 reads FYNNEI. V shed 5 bases and J shed 5 bases, with 15 bases lying between them. CDR3 coding DNA: TGTGCCAGCAGTAGGACATACTTGCGGACTGAAGCTTTCTTT. As protein: CASSRTYLRTEAFF.

The chain is built from TRBV18 and TRBJ1-4; 7 bases agree with TRBD1. With 4 bases clipped from V and 0 bases from J, the junction kept 2 bases outside the gene matches. The length of the CDR3 is 15 residues. Germline CDR1 KGHSH, CDR2 LQKENI. DNA of the CDR3: TGTGCCAGCTCACGGGGACAGACAACTAATGAAAAACTGTTTTTT. Protein sequence: CASSRGQTTNEKLFF.

The DNA for the CDR3 is TGTGCCAGCAGTTACAGCAGGGCCTACGAGCAGTACTTC. It encodes CASSYSRAYEQYF. This chain connects TRBV6-2 or TRBV6-3 to TRBJ2-7; tentative D call: TRBD1 (5 bases). The CDR3 has 13 residues. Germline V gives CDR1 MNHEY, CDR2 SVGEGT. V gave up 2 bases and J gave up 2 bases, with 7 bases separating them.

This sequence joins TRBV11-2 and TRBJ2-1; possibly TRBD1 for D (6 bases). This CDR3 contains 16 residues. The V end was cut by 0 bases, the J end by 2 bases, with 11 bases between. Germline loops: CDR1 SGHAT, CDR2 FQNNGV. The CDR3 is CASSLEGQKAYNEQFF. The CDR3, as DNA: TGTGCCAGCAGCTTAGAAGGACAGAAGGCCTACAATGAGCAGTTCTTC.

The chain employs TRBV5-6 and TRBJ2-7; 8 bases line up with TRBD2. Germline V gives CDR1 SGHDT, CDR2 YYEEEE. The CDR3 is 15 residues long. Losses at the gene ends were 3 bases for V and 3 bases for J; bases not matched to a gene: 8. The CDR3 DNA follows: TGTGCCAGCAGCTCTTCTGGCGGGGGGTTCTACGAGCAGTACTTC. Its protein product is CASSSSGGGFYEQYF.

This clone was found a few times. The rearrangement uses TRBV7-9 and TRBJ2-7; 8 positions match TRBD1. Germline V gene sequence: CDR1 SEHNR, CDR2 FQNEAQ (reference sequence). V shed 1 base and J 6 bases; nucleotides not matched to a gene: 2. This CDR3 has 13 amino acids. The DNA of the CDR3 is TGTGCCAGCAGCTTAGGGACAGGGACCGAGCAGTACTTC. Translating it yields CASSLGTGTEQYF.

The V gene is TRBV29-1, the J gene TRBJ1-1; perhaps TRBD1 as D (6 bases). Trimming removed 4 bases at V and 4 bases at J, with 13 bases between. In germline, CDR1 is SQVTM, CDR2 ANQGSEA. The CDR3 covers 13 residues. CDR3 nucleotide sequence: TGCAGCGTTGCCGGACAGTTCTCCACTGAAGCTTTCTTT. It is translated as CSVAGQFSTEAFF.

The sample holds one count of this clone. This chain links TRBV9 with TRBJ2-3, with D maybe TRBD1 (5 bases). The CDR3 length is 14 residues. Trimming took off 0 bases at V and 4 bases at J, with 9 bases between the two ends. CDR1 is SGDLS and CDR2 is YYNGEE in the germline V gene. This CDR3 reads CASSVGWGPDTQYF. CDR3 nucleotide sequence: TGTGCCAGCAGCGTAGGATGGGGCCCAGATACGCAGTATTTT.

This clone has just one count. The gene calls are TRBV3-1 (or the pseudogene TRBV3-2) and TRBJ2-3, with 13 bases lining up with TRBD2. CDR1 is LGHDT and CDR2 is YNNKEL in the germline V gene (reference sequence). The CDR3 sequence is 21 residues long. The ends lost 2 bases at V and 0 bases at J; junction bases unmatched: 14. CDR3 coding DNA: TGTGCCAGCAGCCAAAGGTCTGGGGTTACTAGCGGGGGGGCCAGCACAGATACGCAGTATTTT. Translation gives CASSQRSGVTSGGASTDTQYF.

The chain is built from TRBV3-1 (or the pseudogene TRBV3-2) and TRBJ1-2; D unresolved. CDR1 LGHDT and CDR2 YNNKEL come from the germline V gene (reference sequence). The CDR3 covers 14 residues. Trimming removed 4 bases at V and 0 bases at J, with 9 bases between. CDR3: CASSPVTANYGYTF. The CDR3, as DNA: TGTGCCAGCAGCCCAGTCACAGCTAACTATGGCTACACCTTC.